This TCR beta chain appears in the sequencing data of a study of CXCR3-negative and CXCR3-positive naive CD8 T cells. The libraries of TRB cDNA were constructed through 5' RACE using UMI labels. TCRdb re-called the 5' RACE reads; one entry per CDR3 protein, DNA not given. This sample's table reports about 120,000 distinct CDR3 sequences. Germline values: CDR1 LGHNA, CDR2 YSLEER. The CDR3 sequence is 13 residues long. Sequencing was carried out using naive CXCR3- CD8+ T cells from blood. Regarding subset: CD45RO-CCR7+CD27+CD95- naive CD8+ T cells lacking CXCR3 (TNR3-). The TCR comes from a human donor in good health. Some clones in this sample may be carry-over from other donors' samples. The chain uses TRBV4-3 and TRBJ1-3. The CDR3 region is CASSLGVGNTIYF.